The next 26 T cell receptor beta chains were all read from a single sample in a study of cytomegalovirus exposure and HLA in healthy donors. The study ran its PCR with 60 Vbeta and 13 Jbeta primers. TCRdb's table, derived via immunoSEQ multiplex PCR, lists solely in-frame clones and lacks some. The table lists 85,000 to 110,000 clones, 75% to 85% of them singletons. Material: PBMCs. The source is a woman aged 18-29 years in good health and CMV-seropositive.

The genes are TRBV6-4 and TRBJ2-2; D perhaps matches TRBD1 (6 bases). V shed 3 bases and J shed 7 bases, with 9 bases lying between them. Germline values: CDR1 MRHNA, CDR2 SNTAGT. CDR3 size: 13 residues. The CDR3, as DNA: TGTGCCAGCAGTGAACAGGGTTTCGGGGAGCTGTTTTTT. This gives the protein CASSEQGFGELFF.

The rearrangement links TRBV5-1 to TRBJ1-3, with D possibly being TRBD1 (6 bases). The germline V gene encodes CDR1 SGHRS and CDR2 YFSETQ. Between the trimmed V and J ends, which lost 0 bases and 2 bases, there was a span of 12 bases. The CDR3 extends over 16 amino acids. This CDR3 reads CASSLAPGTTGNTIYF. The DNA of the CDR3 is TGCGCCAGCAGCTTGGCCCCCGGGACAACTGGAAACACCATATATTTT.

This clone was observed once. The chain recombines TRBV6-9 with TRBJ2-7; 8 bases fit TRBD2. Germline V gene lookup returns CDR1 MNHGY and CDR2 SVAAGI. V dropped 5 bases and J dropped 0; count of bases not matched to a gene: 6. The CDR3 covers 15 residues. The CDR3 loop reads CASSGNSGTSYEQYF. DNA of the CDR3: TGTGCCAGCAGTGGGAATAGCGGGACCTCCTACGAGCAGTACTTC.

The chain employs TRBV5-3 and TRBJ2-1, with 9 bases fitting TRBD1. TRBV5-3 qualifies as an ORF whose function is uncertain. Trimming at V came to 4 bases and at J to 7 bases, leaving 12 bases not matched to a gene. The CDR3 totals 16 residues. The CDR3 loop is CARSGPPGQGRNEQFF. The CDR3 DNA follows: TGTGCCAGAAGCGGCCCCCCGGGACAGGGACGGAATGAGCAGTTCTTC.

J is TRBJ2-7 and V is TRBV30; possibly TRBD1 for D (5 bases). This CDR3 contains 11 residues. Germline loops: CDR1 GTSNPN, CDR2 SVGIG (reference sequence). V was clipped by 0 bases and J by 7 bases, with 7 bases between them. CDR3 in amino acids: CAWSVGAEQYF. Written as DNA, the CDR3 is TGTGCCTGGAGTGTAGGGGCTGAGCAGTACTTC.

The chain links TRBV25-1 to TRBJ1-2, with D unresolved. Trimming left V 1 base short and J 7 bases short, with 13 bases between. CDR1 is MGHDK and CDR2 is SYGVNS in the germline V gene. The CDR3 has 14 residues. The CDR3 DNA follows: TGTGCCAGCAGTGAATTTGAGGGTATGGGTGGCTACACCTTC. This gives the protein CASSEFEGMGGYTF.

The chain uses TRBV27 and TRBJ2-1; TRBD2 aligns across 8 bases. Germline CDR1 is MNHEY and CDR2 is SMNVEV (reference sequence). J was trimmed by 1 base and V by 6 bases; bases with no gene match: 8. The CDR3 contains 16 residues. The CDR3 DNA sequence: TGTGCCAGCAGCCCACTAGCGGTTGGGTCCTACAATGAGCAGTTCTTC. It yields the protein CASSPLAVGSYNEQFF.

This clone was counted once. This chain joins TRBV9 and TRBJ2-5; the match to TRBD2 covers 7 bases. This CDR3 has 14 residues. With 6 bases clipped from V and 0 bases from J, the junction kept 5 bases outside the gene matches. Germline V CDR1 and CDR2: SGDLS, YYNGEE. CDR3 sequence: CASNSGEYQETQYF. The CDR3 nucleotides are TGTGCCAGCAACAGCGGGGAGTACCAAGAGACCCAGTACTTC.

The CDR3 loop is CASSQGGGSYGYTF. CDR3 DNA: TGCGCCAGCAGCCAAGGGGGGGGTAGCTATGGCTACACCTTC. This chain joins TRBV4-3 and TRBJ1-2; D possibly corresponds to TRBD1 (5 bases). Germline CDR1 reads LGHNA; CDR2 reads YSLEER. The V and J ends lost 1 base and 4 bases respectively, with 10 bases between them. This CDR3 contains 14 residues.

V usage is TRBV6-6 and J usage is TRBJ1-4; no reliable D call. Trimming took 8 bases from V and 8 from J, leaving 18 bases between them. The CDR3 runs to 14 residues. CDR1 and CDR2 (germline): MNHNY, SVGAGI (reference sequence). The CDR3 DNA sequence: TGTGCCAGCGGTCCTTGGGAGGGCAACGAAAAACTGTTTTTT. Translating it yields CASGPWEGNEKLFF.

The V gene is TRBV6-5, the J gene TRBJ2-7, with D perhaps matching TRBD2 (6 bases). This CDR3 comprises 15 residues. Per the germline V gene, CDR1 is MNHEY and CDR2 is SVGAGI. V dropped 7 bases and J dropped 4 bases, with 20 bases sitting between them. This chain's CDR3 is CASNPSFGTGYEQYF. CDR3 DNA: TGTGCCAGCAATCCTTCCTTCGGGACTGGGTACGAGCAGTACTTC.

The chain carries TRBV11-3 and TRBJ2-2, with 11 bases that match TRBD2. The CDR3 is 18 residues long. CDR1 is SGHNT and CDR2 is YENEEA in the germline V gene. Trimming removed 7 bases from V and 0 bases from J; junction bases left unmatched: 10. CDR3 in DNA: TGTGCCAGCACCGATAGCCTAGCGGGAGGTTCGAACACCGGGGAGCTGTTTTTT. Its protein product is CASTDSLAGGSNTGELFF.

The chain uses TRBV9 and TRBJ1-5, with 10 bases lining up with TRBD1. CDR3 size: 16 residues. Germline V gives CDR1 SGDLS, CDR2 YYNGEE. Losses at the gene ends were 4 bases for V and 7 bases for J; bases not matched to a gene: 11. The CDR3 here is CASSPDAGTGVQPQHF. The CDR3 DNA reads as TGTGCCAGCAGCCCCGACGCCGGGACAGGGGTCCAGCCCCAGCATTTT.

This chain links TRBV5-1 with TRBJ2-3, with 7 nucleotides matching TRBD2. V trimming: 0 bases; J trimming: 6 bases; junction bases outside the gene matches: 7. The CDR3 is made up of 15 amino acids. Germline V gives CDR1 SGHRS, CDR2 YFSETQ. CDR3 DNA sequence: TGCGCCAGCAGCTTGGGATTAGCGCGGGGGGATACGCAGTATTTT. Translated, it gives CASSLGLARGDTQYF.

Here the CDR3 DNA reads TGTGCCAGCAGTCACCGGACAGCTAGCTCCTACAATGAGCAGTTCTTC. It is translated as CASSHRTASSYNEQFF. This rearrangement joins TRBV27 to TRBJ2-1; D perhaps matches TRBD1 (6 bases). The CDR3 spans 16 residues. Germline assignment: CDR1 MNHEY and CDR2 SMNVEV (reference sequence). V was pared by 5 bases and J by 0 bases, with 14 bases between.

The genes are TRBV9 and TRBJ2-5; the D is unclear. The V gene's germline CDR1 is SGDLS and CDR2 YYNGEE. The CDR3 is 15 residues long. Trimming removed 4 bases from V and 2 bases from J, with 15 bases in between. In nucleotides, the CDR3 is TGTGCCAGCAGCCAATACCCTGACTCACAAGAGACCCAGTACTTC. Encoded protein: CASSQYPDSQETQYF.

The chain uses TRBV6-6 and TRBJ2-5, with 9 nucleotides matching TRBD2. There are 13 residues in the CDR3. Trimming took 6 bases from V and 3 from J; bases not matched to a gene: 2. Per germline, CDR1 MNHNY and CDR2 SVGAGI (reference sequence). The CDR3 reads CASRASGEETQYF. CDR3 DNA: TGTGCCAGCAGGGCTAGCGGGGAAGAGACCCAGTACTTC.

This clone appeared once. Here the CDR3 reads CASSSSSGELFF. Written as DNA, the CDR3 is TGTGCCAGCAGCTCCAGTTCCGGGGAGCTGTTTTTT. This sequence joins TRBV13 and TRBJ2-2, with D unclear. Trimming removed 4 bases from V and 6 bases from J, with 6 bases in between. This CDR3 is 12 amino acids long. CDR1 is PRHDT and CDR2 is FYEKMQ in the germline V gene (reference sequence).

The rearrangement links TRBV6-5 to TRBJ1-1, with D tentatively TRBD1 (5 bases). Trimming left V 2 bases short and J 4 bases short, with 14 bases between. The germline V gene has CDR1 MNHEY and CDR2 SVGAGI. CDR3 length equals 15 residues. The CDR3, as DNA: TGTGCCAGCAGTTACGTCGATTCAGGGTTCACTGAAGCTTTCTTT. Protein: CASSYVDSGFTEAFF.

This chain links TRBV5-4 with TRBJ1-3, with 9 nucleotides matching TRBD1. The germline CDR1 and CDR2 sequences are SGHNT and YYREEE (reference sequence). CDR3 length equals 14 residues. V shed 4 bases, J shed 2 bases, and the junction held 1 base outside the gene matches. CDR3 amino acids: CASSRQGAGNTIYF. The CDR3, as DNA: TGTGCCAGCAGCCGACAGGGGGCTGGAAACACCATATATTTT. Combining the CDR3 with reference TRBV5-4 and TRBJ1-3 gives the whole variable domain ETGVTQSPTHLIKTRGQQVTLRCSSQSGHNTVSWYQQALGQGPQFIFQYYREEENGRGNFPPRFSGLQFPNYSSELNVNALELDDSALYLCASSRQGAGNTIYFGEGSWLTVV.

The J gene is TRBJ2-5, the V gene TRBV5-4; unclear D gene. The CDR3 is 13 amino acids. The germline V gene has CDR1 SGHNT and CDR2 YYREEE (reference sequence). Trimming took off 0 bases at V and 3 bases at J, with 6 bases between the two ends. In nucleotides, the CDR3 is TGTGCCAGCAGCTTGGACCCTAAAGAGACCCAGTACTTC. Translated: CASSLDPKETQYF.

In nucleotides, the CDR3 is TGCAGTGCTCTTAACCAAGAGACCCAGTACTTC. Translating gives CSALNQETQYF. This rearrangement joins TRBV20-1 to TRBJ2-5, with D uncertain. Germline CDR1 is DFQATT and CDR2 is SNEGSKA (reference sequence). V was pared by 5 bases and J by 0 bases, with 4 bases between. The CDR3 is 11 amino acids.

The CDR3 reads CASSHYRGLSDTQYF. The CDR3 DNA follows: TGTGCCAGCAGCCACTACAGGGGGTTATCAGATACGCAGTATTTT. V usage is TRBV7-2 and J usage is TRBJ2-3; 8 nucleotides match TRBD1. This CDR3 contains 15 residues. Germline trimming cut 5 bases from V and 4 bases from J; bases unmatched to any gene: 8. Per the germline V gene, CDR1 is SGHTA and CDR2 is FQGNSA.

The chain links TRBV28 to TRBJ1-1, with a weak D call TRBD1 (5 bases). Trimming pared 7 bases from V and 5 bases from J, leaving 17 bases between. CDR1 is MDHEN and CDR2 is SYDVKM in the germline V gene. The CDR3 contains 14 residues. Written as DNA, the CDR3 is TGTGCCAGCACCCGCGGGGACCTGGTGACTGAAGCTTTCTTT. It encodes CASTRGDLVTEAFF. The variable domain in full, completed from reference TRBV28 and TRBJ1-1, reads DVKVTQSSRYLVKRTGEKVFLECVQDMDHENMFWYRQDPGLGLRLIYFSYDVKMKEKGDIPEGYSVSREKKERFSLILESASTNQTSMYLCASTRGDLVTEAFFGQGTRLTVV.

This rearrangement joins TRBV6-6 to TRBJ1-5, with D perhaps matching TRBD1 (5 bases). The CDR3 has 16 residues. Trimming left V 6 bases short and J 3 bases short, with 18 bases between. Germline CDR1 and CDR2: MNHNY and SVGAGI (reference sequence). CDR3 residues: CASSPPQGMDNQPQHF. CDR3 coding DNA: TGTGCCAGCAGCCCCCCCCAGGGTATGGACAATCAGCCCCAGCATTTT.

The V call is TRBV7-3, the J call TRBJ2-3; 8 bases match TRBD2. With 1 base clipped from V and 4 bases from J, the junction kept 4 bases outside the gene matches. The germline V gene encodes CDR1 SGHTA and CDR2 FQGTGA. The CDR3 extends over 15 amino acids. The CDR3 protein is CASSLMGGRPDTQYF. For the CDR3, the DNA is TGTGCCAGCAGCTTAATGGGCGGGAGGCCAGATACGCAGTATTTT.